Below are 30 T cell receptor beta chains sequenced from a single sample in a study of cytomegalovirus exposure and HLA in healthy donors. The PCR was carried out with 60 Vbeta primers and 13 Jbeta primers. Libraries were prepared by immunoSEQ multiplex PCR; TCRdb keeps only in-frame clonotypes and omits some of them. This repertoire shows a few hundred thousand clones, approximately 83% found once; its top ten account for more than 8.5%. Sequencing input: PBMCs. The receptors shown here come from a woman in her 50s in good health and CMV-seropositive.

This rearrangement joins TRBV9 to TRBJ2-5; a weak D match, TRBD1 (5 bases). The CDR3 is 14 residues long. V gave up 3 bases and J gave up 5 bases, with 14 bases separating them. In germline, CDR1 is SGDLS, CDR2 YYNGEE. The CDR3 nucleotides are TGTGCCAGCAGCGCTTGGGGCGGTCAGGAGACCCAGTACTTC. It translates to CASSAWGGQETQYF.

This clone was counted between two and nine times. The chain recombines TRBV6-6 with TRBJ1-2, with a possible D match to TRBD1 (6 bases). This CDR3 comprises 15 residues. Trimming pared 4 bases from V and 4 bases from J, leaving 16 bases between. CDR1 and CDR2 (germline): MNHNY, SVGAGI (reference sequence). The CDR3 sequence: CASSSQGRILYGYTF. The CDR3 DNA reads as TGTGCCAGCAGTTCACAGGGTAGGATCCTCTATGGCTACACCTTC.

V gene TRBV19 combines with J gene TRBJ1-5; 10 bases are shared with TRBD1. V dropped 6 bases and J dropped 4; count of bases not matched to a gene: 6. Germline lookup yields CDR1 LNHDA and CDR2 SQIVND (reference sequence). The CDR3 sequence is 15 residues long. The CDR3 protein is CASRQDRGWNQPQHF. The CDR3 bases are TGTGCCAGTAGGCAGGACAGGGGGTGGAATCAGCCCCAGCATTTT.

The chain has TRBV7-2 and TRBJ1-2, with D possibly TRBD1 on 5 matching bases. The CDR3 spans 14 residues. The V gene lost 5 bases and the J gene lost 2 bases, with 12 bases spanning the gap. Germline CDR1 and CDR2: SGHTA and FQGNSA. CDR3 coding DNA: TGTGCCAGCAGCCCCCAGGCAGGGAACTATGGCTACACCTTC. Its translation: CASSPQAGNYGYTF.

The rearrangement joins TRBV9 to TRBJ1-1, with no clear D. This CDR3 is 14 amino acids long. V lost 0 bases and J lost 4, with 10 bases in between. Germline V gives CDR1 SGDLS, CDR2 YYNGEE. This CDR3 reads CASSVVGRATEAFF. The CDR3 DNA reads TGTGCCAGCAGCGTAGTGGGGAGGGCCACTGAAGCTTTCTTT. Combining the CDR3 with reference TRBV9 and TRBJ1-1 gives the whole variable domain DSGVTQTPKHLITATGQRVTLRCSPRSGDLSVYWYQQSLDQGLQFLIQYYNGEERAKGNILERFSAQQFPDLHSELNLSSLELGDSALYFCASSVVGRATEAFFGQGTRLTVV.

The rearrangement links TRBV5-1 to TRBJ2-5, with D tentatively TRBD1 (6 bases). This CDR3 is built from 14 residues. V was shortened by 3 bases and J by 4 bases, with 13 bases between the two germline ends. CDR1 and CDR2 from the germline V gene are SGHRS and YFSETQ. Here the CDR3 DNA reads TGCGCCAGCAGCTCCCAGACAGGCGGAGAGACCCAGTACTTC. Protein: CASSSQTGGETQYF.

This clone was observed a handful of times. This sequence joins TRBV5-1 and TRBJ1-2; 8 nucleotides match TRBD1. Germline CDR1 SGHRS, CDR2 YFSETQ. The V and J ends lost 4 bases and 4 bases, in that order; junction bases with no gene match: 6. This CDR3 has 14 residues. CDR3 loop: CASSTTGVFYGYTF. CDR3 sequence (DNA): TGCGCCAGCAGCACGACAGGGGTTTTCTATGGCTACACCTTC.

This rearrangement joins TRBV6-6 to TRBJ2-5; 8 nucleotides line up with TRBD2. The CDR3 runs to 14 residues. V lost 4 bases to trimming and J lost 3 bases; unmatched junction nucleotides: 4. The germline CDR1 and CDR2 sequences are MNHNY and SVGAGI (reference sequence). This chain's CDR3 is CASSFTGGEETQYF. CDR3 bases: TGTGCCAGCAGTTTCACGGGGGGGGAAGAGACCCAGTACTTC.

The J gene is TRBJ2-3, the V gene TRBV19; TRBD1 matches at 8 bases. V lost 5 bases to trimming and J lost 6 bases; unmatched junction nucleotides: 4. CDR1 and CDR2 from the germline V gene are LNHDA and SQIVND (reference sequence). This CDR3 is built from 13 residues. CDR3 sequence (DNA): TGTGCCAGTAGTCCGGACAGGGCGGATACGCAGTATTTT. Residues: CASSPDRADTQYF. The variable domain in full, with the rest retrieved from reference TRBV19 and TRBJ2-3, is DGGITQSPKYLFRKEGQNVTLSCEQNLNHDAMYWYRQDPGQGLRLIYYSQIVNDFQKGDIAEGYSVSREKKESFPLTVTSAQKNPTAFYLCASSPDRADTQYFGPGTRLTVL.

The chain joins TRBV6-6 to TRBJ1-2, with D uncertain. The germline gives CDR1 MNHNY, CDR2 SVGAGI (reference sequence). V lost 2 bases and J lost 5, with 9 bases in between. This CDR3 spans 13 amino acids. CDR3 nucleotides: TGTGCCAGCAGTTACGTGGCCAGTTATGGCTACACCTTC. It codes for CASSYVASYGYTF.

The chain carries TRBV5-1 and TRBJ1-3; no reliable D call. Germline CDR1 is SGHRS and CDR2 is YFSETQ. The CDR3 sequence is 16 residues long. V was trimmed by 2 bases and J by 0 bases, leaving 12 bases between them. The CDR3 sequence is CASSLLEYSSGNTIYF. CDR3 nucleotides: TGCGCCAGCAGCTTATTGGAGTATTCCTCTGGAAACACCATATATTTT.

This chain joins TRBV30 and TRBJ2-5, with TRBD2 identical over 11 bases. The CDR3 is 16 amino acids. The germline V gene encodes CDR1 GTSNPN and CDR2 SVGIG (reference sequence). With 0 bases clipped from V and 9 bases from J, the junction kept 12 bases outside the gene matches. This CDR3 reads CAWSVPLLAGGRPQYF. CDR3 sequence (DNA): TGTGCCTGGAGTGTACCTCTGCTAGCGGGGGGCCGGCCCCAGTACTTC.

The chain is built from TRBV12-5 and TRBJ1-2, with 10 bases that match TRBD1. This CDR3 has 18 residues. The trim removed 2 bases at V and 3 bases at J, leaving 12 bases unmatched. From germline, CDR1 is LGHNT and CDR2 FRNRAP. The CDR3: CASGLITQGTGAHYGYTF. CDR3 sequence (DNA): TGTGCTAGTGGTTTGATAACCCAGGGGACAGGGGCTCACTATGGCTACACCTTC.

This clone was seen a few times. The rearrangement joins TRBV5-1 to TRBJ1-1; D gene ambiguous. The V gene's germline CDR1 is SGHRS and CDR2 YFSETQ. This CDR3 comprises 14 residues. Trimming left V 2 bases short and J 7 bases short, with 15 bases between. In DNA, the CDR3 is TGCGCCAGCAGCTTTTCTTCAGTAGGAGGTGAAGCTTTCTTT. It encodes CASSFSSVGGEAFF.

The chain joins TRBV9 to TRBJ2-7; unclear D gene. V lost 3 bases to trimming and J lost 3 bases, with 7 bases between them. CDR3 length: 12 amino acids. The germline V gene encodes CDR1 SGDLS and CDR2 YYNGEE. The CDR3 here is CASSGPGYEQYF. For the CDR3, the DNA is TGTGCCAGCAGCGGACCAGGCTACGAGCAGTACTTC. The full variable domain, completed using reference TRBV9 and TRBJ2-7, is DSGVTQTPKHLITATGQRVTLRCSPRSGDLSVYWYQQSLDQGLQFLIQYYNGEERAKGNILERFSAQQFPDLHSELNLSSLELGDSALYFCASSGPGYEQYFGPGTRLTVT.

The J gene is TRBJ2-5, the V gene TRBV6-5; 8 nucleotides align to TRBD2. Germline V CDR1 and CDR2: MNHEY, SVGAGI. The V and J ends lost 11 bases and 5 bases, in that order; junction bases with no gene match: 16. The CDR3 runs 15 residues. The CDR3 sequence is CAAASQRGRLETQYF. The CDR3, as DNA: TGTGCCGCGGCCTCCCAGCGGGGGCGCCTCGAGACCCAGTACTTC.

The DNA for the CDR3 is TGTGCCAGCAGCTTCGGGACAGGGGCCTACGAGCAGTACTTC. It translates to CASSFGTGAYEQYF. The chain recombines TRBV7-2 with TRBJ2-7; 10 bases align to TRBD1. V lost 3 bases, J lost 2 bases, and 1 base stayed unmatched. CDR1 is SGHTA, CDR2 FQGNSA, per germline. This CDR3 comprises 14 residues.

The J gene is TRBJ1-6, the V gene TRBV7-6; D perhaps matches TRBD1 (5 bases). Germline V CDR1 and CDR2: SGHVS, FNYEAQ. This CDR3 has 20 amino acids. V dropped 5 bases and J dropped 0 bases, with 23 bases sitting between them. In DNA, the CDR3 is TGTGCCAGCAGCCCGACAGTACCACCCCAACACAGCTCCTATAATTCACCCCTCCACTTT. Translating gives CASSPTVPPQHSSYNSPLHF.

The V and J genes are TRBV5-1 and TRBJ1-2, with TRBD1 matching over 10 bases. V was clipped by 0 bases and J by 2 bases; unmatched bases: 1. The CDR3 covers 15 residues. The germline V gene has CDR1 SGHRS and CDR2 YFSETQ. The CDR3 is CASSLAGQGNYGYTF. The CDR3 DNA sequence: TGCGCCAGCAGCTTGGCGGGACAGGGGAACTATGGCTACACCTTC. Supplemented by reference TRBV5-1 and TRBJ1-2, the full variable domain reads KAGVTQTPRYLIKTRGQQVTLSCSPISGHRSVSWYQQTPGQGLQFLFEYFSETQRNKGNFPGRFSGRQFSNSRSEMNVSTLELGDSALYLCASSLAGQGNYGYTFGSGTRLTVV.

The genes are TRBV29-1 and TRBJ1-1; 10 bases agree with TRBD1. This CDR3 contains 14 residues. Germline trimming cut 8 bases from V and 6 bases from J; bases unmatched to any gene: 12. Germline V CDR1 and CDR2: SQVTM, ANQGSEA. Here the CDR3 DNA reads TGCAGCACCCGGAGAGGGACAGGGGTGGCTGAAGCTTTCTTT. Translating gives CSTRRGTGVAEAFF.

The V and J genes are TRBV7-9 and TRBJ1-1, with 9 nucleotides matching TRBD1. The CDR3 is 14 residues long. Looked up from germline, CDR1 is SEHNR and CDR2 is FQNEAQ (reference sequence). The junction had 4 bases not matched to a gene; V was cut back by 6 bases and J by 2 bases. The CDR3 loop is CASSRDRDNTEAFF. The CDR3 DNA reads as TGTGCCAGCAGTCGGGACAGGGATAACACTGAAGCTTTCTTT.

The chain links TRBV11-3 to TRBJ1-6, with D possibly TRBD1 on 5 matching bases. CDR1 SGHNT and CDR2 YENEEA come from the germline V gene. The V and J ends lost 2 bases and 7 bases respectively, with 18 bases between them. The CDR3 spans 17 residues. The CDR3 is CASSLFRGGTRNSPLHF. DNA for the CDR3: TGTGCCAGCAGCTTATTCCGGGGGGGGACGAGGAATTCACCCCTCCACTTT. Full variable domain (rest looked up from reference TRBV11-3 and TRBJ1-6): EAGVVQSPRYKIIEKKQPVAFWCNPISGHNTLYWYLQNLGQGPELLIRYENEEAVDDSQLPKDRFSAERLKGVDSTLKIQPAELGDSAVYLCASSLFRGGTRNSPLHFGNGTRLTVT.

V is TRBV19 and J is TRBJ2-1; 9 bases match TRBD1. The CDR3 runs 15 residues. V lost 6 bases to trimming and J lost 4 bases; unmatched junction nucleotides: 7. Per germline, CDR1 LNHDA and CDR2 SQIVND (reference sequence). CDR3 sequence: CASRMGTGYYNEQFF. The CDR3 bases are TGTGCCAGTAGAATGGGGACAGGGTATTACAATGAGCAGTTCTTC.

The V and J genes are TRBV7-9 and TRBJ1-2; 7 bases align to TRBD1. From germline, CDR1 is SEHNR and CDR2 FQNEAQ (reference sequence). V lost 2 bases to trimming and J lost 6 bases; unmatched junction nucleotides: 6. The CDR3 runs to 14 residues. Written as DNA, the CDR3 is TGTGCCAGCAGCTTACTACAGGGGCTGGATGGCTACACCTTC. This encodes CASSLLQGLDGYTF.

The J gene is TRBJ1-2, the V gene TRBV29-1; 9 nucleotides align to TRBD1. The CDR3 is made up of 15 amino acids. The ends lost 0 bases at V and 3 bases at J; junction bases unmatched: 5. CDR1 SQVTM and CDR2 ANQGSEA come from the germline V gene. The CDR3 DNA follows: TGCAGCGTTGAAGATCACGACAGGGGGGACTATGGCTACACCTTC. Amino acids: CSVEDHDRGDYGYTF.

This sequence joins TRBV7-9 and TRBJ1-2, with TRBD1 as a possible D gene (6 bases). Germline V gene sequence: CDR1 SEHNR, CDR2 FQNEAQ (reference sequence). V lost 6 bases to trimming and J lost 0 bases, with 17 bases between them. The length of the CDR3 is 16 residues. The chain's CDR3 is CASSQGQLTPNYGYTF. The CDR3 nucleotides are TGTGCCAGCAGTCAGGGACAACTAACCCCTAACTATGGCTACACCTTC.

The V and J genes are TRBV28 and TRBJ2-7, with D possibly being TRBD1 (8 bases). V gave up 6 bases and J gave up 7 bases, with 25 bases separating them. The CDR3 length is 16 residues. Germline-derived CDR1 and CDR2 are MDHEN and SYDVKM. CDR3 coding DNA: TGTGCCAGCAGGCCCGGGACTACCGCCAGGGGGCTAGAGCAGTACTTC. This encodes CASRPGTTARGLEQYF.

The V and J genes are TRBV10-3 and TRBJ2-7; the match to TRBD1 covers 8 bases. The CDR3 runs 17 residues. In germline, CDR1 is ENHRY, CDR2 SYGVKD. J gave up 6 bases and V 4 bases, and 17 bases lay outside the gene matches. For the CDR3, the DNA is TGTGCCATCAGTGGAAATGTTGGTGCAGGGGGCAGGGTCGAGCAGTACTTC. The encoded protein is CAISGNVGAGGRVEQYF.

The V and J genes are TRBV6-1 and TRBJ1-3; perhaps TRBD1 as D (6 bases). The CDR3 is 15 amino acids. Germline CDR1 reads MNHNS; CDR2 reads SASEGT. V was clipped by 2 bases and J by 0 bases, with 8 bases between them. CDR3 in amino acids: CASSESGDSGNTIYF. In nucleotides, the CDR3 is TGTGCCAGCAGTGAATCAGGGGACTCTGGAAACACCATATATTTT.

DNA for the CDR3: TGCAGCGTTGACGTGACAGGCGGGAGCTATGGCTACACCTTC. This gives the protein CSVDVTGGSYGYTF. The rearrangement joins TRBV29-1 to TRBJ1-2; possible D gene TRBD1, 6 bases. The CDR3 has 14 amino acids. The V and J ends lost 3 bases and 4 bases respectively, with 15 bases between them. In germline, CDR1 is SQVTM, CDR2 ANQGSEA.